The rows below give T cell receptor beta chains drawn from one sample of a study of T cell responses to AZD1222 COVID-19 vaccine. Some clones are missing from TCRdb's copy, which holds only in-frame ones; the method was immunoSEQ multiplex PCR. Among more than 150,000 clones, 80% to 90% were seen once, and the ten largest hold 6.1%. The sample in question was peripheral blood, obtained on day 0 of AZD1222 vaccination. Receptors originate from an adult in good health. Each CDR3 is given with its conserved first and last residue. The D gene is left open where the match is weak. Not all rows give a size; the values are once, few, many and, for expanded clones, a class.

j_gene: TRBJ2-2
d_gene: NA
abundance: NA
v_gene: TRBV6-6
CDR3aa: CASSYSGRNTGELFF
CDR3nt: TGTGCCAGCAGTTACTCAGGGCGGAACACCGGGGAGCTGTTTTTT

j_gene: TRBJ1-6
d_gene: NA
abundance: NA
v_gene: TRBV28
CDR3aa: CASSLLNAPVHSPLHF
CDR3nt: TGTGCCAGCAGTTTATTGAATGCGCCAGTCCATTCACCCCTCCACTTT

j_gene: TRBJ1-3
d_gene: NA
abundance: NA
v_gene: TRBV2
CDR3aa: CASSLSTGKGGNTIYF
CDR3nt: TGTGCCAGCAGCCTTTCTACAGGGAAAGGAGGAAACACCATATATTTT

j_gene: TRBJ2-7
d_gene: NA
abundance: NA
v_gene: TRBV5-1
CDR3aa: CASRRDGTTYEQYF
CDR3nt: TGCGCCAGCAGGCGGGACGGCACAACCTACGAGCAGTACTTC

j_gene: TRBJ1-2
d_gene: NA
abundance: NA
v_gene: TRBV5-8
CDR3aa: CASSRLRANGYTF
CDR3nt: TGTGCCAGCAGCCGTCTGCGGGCGAATGGCTACACCTTC

j_gene: TRBJ2-2
d_gene: NA
abundance: NA
v_gene: TRBV28
CDR3aa: CASSLYTGELFF
CDR3nt: TGTGCCAGCAGTCTTTACACCGGGGAGCTGTTTTTT

j_gene: TRBJ1-1
d_gene: NA
abundance: NA
v_gene: TRBV29-1
CDR3aa: CSVVHSMNTEAFF
CDR3nt: TGCAGCGTTGTGCACAGCATGAACACTGAAGCTTTCTTT

j_gene: TRBJ1-1
d_gene: NA
abundance: NA
v_gene: TRBV19
CDR3aa: CASSSNWGDTEAFF
CDR3nt: TGTGCCAGTAGTTCCAATTGGGGGGACACTGAAGCTTTCTTT

j_gene: TRBJ2-1
d_gene: TRBD2
abundance: NA
v_gene: TRBV4-1
CDR3aa: CASSQDLPITAGGPNEQFF
CDR3nt: TGCGCCAGCAGCCAAGATCTCCCGATAACAGCGGGAGGGCCGAATGAGCAGTTCTTC

j_gene: TRBJ2-7
d_gene: NA
abundance: NA
v_gene: TRBV18
CDR3aa: CASSPDYQSYEQYF
CDR3nt: TGTGCCAGCTCACCCGACTATCAATCCTACGAGCAGTACTTC

j_gene: TRBJ1-2
d_gene: TRBD1
abundance: NA
v_gene: TRBV6-4
CDR3aa: CASSDYDRVGGYTF
CDR3nt: TGTGCCAGCAGTGACTACGACAGGGTCGGTGGCTACACCTTC

j_gene: TRBJ1-6
d_gene: NA
abundance: NA
v_gene: TRBV6-5
CDR3aa: CASSPGLLNSPLHF
CDR3nt: TGTGCCAGCAGCCCCGGACTATTGAATTCACCCCTCCACTTT

j_gene: TRBJ2-1
d_gene: TRBD1
abundance: NA
v_gene: TRBV14
CDR3aa: CASSQEQGVYEQFF
CDR3nt: TGTGCCAGCAGCCAAGAACAGGGGGTCTATGAGCAGTTCTTC

j_gene: TRBJ2-1
d_gene: TRBD2
abundance: few
v_gene: TRBV19
CDR3aa: CASTLIGAGGISEQFF
CDR3nt: TGTGCCAGTACCCTTATAGGGGCGGGAGGGATAAGTGAGCAGTTCTTC

j_gene: TRBJ2-7
d_gene: NA
abundance: NA
v_gene: TRBV6-2/TRBV6-3
CDR3aa: CASSYSGESYEQYF
CDR3nt: TGTGCCAGCAGTTACTCTGGGGAATCCTACGAGCAGTACTTC

j_gene: TRBJ1-3
d_gene: TRBD1
abundance: NA
v_gene: TRBV28
CDR3aa: CASKPQTGGNTIYF
CDR3nt: TGTGCCAGCAAACCTCAGACAGGGGGAAACACCATATATTTT

j_gene: TRBJ1-6
d_gene: NA
abundance: NA
v_gene: TRBV30
CDR3aa: CAWSDTSPLHF
CDR3nt: TGTGCCTGGAGCGATACTTCACCCCTCCACTTT

j_gene: TRBJ2-1
d_gene: TRBD2
abundance: NA
v_gene: TRBV5-4
CDR3aa: CASRPGLAGGGSYNEQFF
CDR3nt: TGTGCCAGCAGACCCGGACTAGCGGGGGGTGGCTCCTACAATGAGCAGTTCTTC

j_gene: TRBJ1-2
d_gene: NA
abundance: NA
v_gene: TRBV28
CDR3aa: CASSPQYGGTNYGYTF
CDR3nt: TGTGCCAGCAGTCCCCAATATGGAGGTACTAACTATGGCTACACCTTC

j_gene: TRBJ2-6
d_gene: TRBD2
abundance: NA
v_gene: TRBV30
CDR3aa: CAWKVSGYSGANVLTF
CDR3nt: TGTGCCTGGAAGGTTAGCGGGTACTCTGGGGCCAACGTCCTGACTTTC

j_gene: TRBJ1-3
d_gene: NA
abundance: NA
v_gene: TRBV3-1/TRBV3-2
CDR3aa: CASSRGSSGNTIYF
CDR3nt: TGTGCCAGCAGCCGCGGGAGTTCTGGAAACACCATATATTTT

j_gene: TRBJ2-4
d_gene: TRBD2
abundance: NA
v_gene: TRBV3-1/TRBV3-2
CDR3aa: CASSQEVAGGFKNIQYF
CDR3nt: TGTGCCAGCAGCCAAGAGGTAGCGGGGGGATTCAAAAACATTCAGTACTTC

j_gene: TRBJ2-5
d_gene: TRBD2
abundance: few
v_gene: TRBV7-2
CDR3aa: CASSLGLLAGGTQETQYF
CDR3nt: TGTGCCAGCAGCTTAGGTTTGCTAGCGGGAGGGACTCAAGAGACCCAGTACTTC

j_gene: TRBJ2-5
d_gene: NA
abundance: few
v_gene: TRBV18
CDR3aa: CASSPEQRAQYF
CDR3nt: TGTGCCAGCTCACCGGAACAGAGGGCCCAGTACTTC

j_gene: TRBJ1-2
d_gene: NA
abundance: NA
v_gene: TRBV3-1/TRBV3-2
CDR3aa: CASSQAPSGGGYTF
CDR3nt: TGTGCCAGCAGCCAAGCACCCTCGGGGGGGGGCTACACCTTC

j_gene: TRBJ1-5
d_gene: NA
abundance: NA
v_gene: TRBV18
CDR3aa: CASSPRDQLRGPNQPQHF
CDR3nt: TGTGCCAGCTCACCTCGAGACCAGCTCAGGGGCCCCAATCAGCCCCAGCATTTT

j_gene: TRBJ1-4
d_gene: NA
abundance: NA
v_gene: TRBV5-1
CDR3aa: CASSPWGQVATNEKLFF
CDR3nt: TGCGCCAGCAGCCCCTGGGGGCAGGTCGCAACTAATGAAAAACTGTTTTTT

j_gene: TRBJ1-6
d_gene: NA
abundance: once
v_gene: TRBV5-8
CDR3aa: CAGGMGAAYNSPLHF
CDR3nt: TGTGCCGGCGGGATGGGGGCGGCCTATAATTCACCCCTCCACTTT

j_gene: TRBJ2-7
d_gene: TRBD2
abundance: NA
v_gene: TRBV30
CDR3aa: CAGTGTSGSYEQYF
CDR3nt: TGTGCCGGTACCGGGACTAGCGGGAGTTACGAGCAGTACTTC

j_gene: TRBJ1-1
d_gene: TRBD1
abundance: NA
v_gene: TRBV5-4
CDR3aa: CASSLGTGQLGNTEAFF
CDR3nt: TGTGCCAGCAGCTTGGGGACGGGACAGCTGGGGAACACTGAAGCTTTCTTT

j_gene: TRBJ2-1
d_gene: TRBD2
abundance: NA
v_gene: TRBV24-1
CDR3aa: CATSDLAGGSYNEQFF
CDR3nt: TGTGCCACCAGCGACTTAGCGGGAGGATCTTACAATGAGCAGTTCTTC